These 18 T cell receptor beta chains were all obtained from the same sample, sequenced in a study of shared clonotypes between healthy human individuals. TCRdb keeps only in-frame clones here, not all; method: immunoSEQ multiplex PCR. The sample records 500,000 to 650,000 clones, around 78% being singletons. The specimen sequenced was PBMCs. The receptors stem from a woman aged 40 to 50 in good health. Some clones in this sample may be carry-over from other donors' samples.

The chain links TRBV30 to TRBJ2-7; TRBD2 matches 10 bases. Germline V gives CDR1 GTSNPN, CDR2 SVGIG (reference sequence). V lost 2 bases to trimming and J lost 7 bases; unmatched junction nucleotides: 20. The CDR3 length is 18 residues. CDR3 loop: CAWSQGLAGVANFGEQYF. The CDR3 DNA is TGTGCCTGGAGTCAAGGGCTAGCGGGAGTTGCTAACTTCGGGGAGCAGTACTTC.

This clone appeared a single time. The chain couples TRBV14 to TRBJ2-3; D possibly corresponds to TRBD2 (6 bases). The CDR3 loop spans 16 amino acids. Trimming cost V 0 bases and J 0 bases, with 10 bases left between them. Germline CDR1 SGHDN, CDR2 FVKESK. CDR3 in DNA: TGTGCCAGCAGCCAAGATGCCGGGACTAGCACAGATACGCAGTATTTT. Translated: CASSQDAGTSTDTQYF.

This clone was seen a single time. The genes are TRBV7-3 and TRBJ2-1; TRBD2 aligns across 11 bases. Trimming at V came to 5 bases and at J to 7 bases, leaving 13 bases not matched to a gene. Germline lookup yields CDR1 SGHTA and CDR2 FQGTGA. The CDR3 runs to 17 residues. The CDR3 here is CASSPQGASGRLNEQFF. CDR3 in DNA: TGTGCCAGCAGCCCCCAGGGAGCTAGCGGGAGGTTGAATGAGCAGTTCTTC.

This rearrangement joins TRBV9 to TRBJ2-5; 8 bases fit TRBD1. V shed 3 bases, J shed 1 base, and the junction held 5 bases outside the gene matches. Germline CDR1 reads SGDLS; CDR2 reads YYNGEE. CDR3 length: 15 residues. The CDR3 reads CASSAMGTGQETQYF. The CDR3 nucleotides read TGTGCCAGCAGCGCGATGGGGACAGGCCAAGAGACCCAGTACTTC.

This chain connects TRBV29-1 to TRBJ1-1; 9 positions match TRBD1. V lost 5 bases to trimming and J lost 4 bases; unmatched junction nucleotides: 8. CDR1 and CDR2 from the germline V gene are SQVTM and ANQGSEA. The CDR3 sequence is 14 residues long. CDR3 residues: CSVIRTGVGTEAFF. The CDR3, as DNA: TGCAGCGTTATTAGGACAGGGGTGGGCACTGAAGCTTTCTTT.

The chain couples TRBV5-4 to TRBJ2-5; D tentatively reads TRBD1 or TRBD2 (7 bases each). This CDR3 contains 14 residues. The germline V and J ends were trimmed by 4 bases and 5 bases, with 15 bases remaining between them. Per germline, CDR1 SGHNT and CDR2 YYREEE (reference sequence). The chain's CDR3 is CASSPGGGRETQYF. In nucleotides, the CDR3 is TGTGCCAGCAGCCCAGGGGGGGGCAGGGAGACCCAGTACTTC.

The chain links TRBV28 to TRBJ1-1; D unclear. The CDR3 contains 12 residues. The V gene lost 4 bases and the J gene lost 11 bases, with 14 bases spanning the gap. Germline assignment: CDR1 MDHEN and CDR2 SYDVKM. The CDR3 loop is CASSYLGREAFF. CDR3 in DNA: TGTGCCAGCAGTTACCTAGGTCGAGAGGCTTTCTTT.

The chain uses TRBV6-1 and TRBJ1-1, with D hard to call. The CDR3 is 13 residues long. Germline V gene sequence: CDR1 MNHNS, CDR2 SASEGT. Trimming removed 6 bases from V and 0 bases from J, with 8 bases in between. The CDR3 DNA reads TGTGCCAGCAGGACATCGCTGAACACTGAAGCTTTCTTT. Translated: CASRTSLNTEAFF.

A single count supports this clone. The chain joins TRBV28 to TRBJ2-7, with 10 bases lining up with TRBD1. The trim removed 11 bases at V and 5 bases at J, leaving 6 bases unmatched. Germline V gene lookup returns CDR1 MDHEN and CDR2 SYDVKM. The CDR3 contains 12 residues. CDR3 sequence: CAVRDRGDEQYF. The CDR3 region has the DNA TGTGCCGTCCGGGACAGGGGAGACGAGCAGTACTTC.

The rearrangement links TRBV5-1 to TRBJ2-7; tentative D call: TRBD2 (5 bases). This CDR3 region has 13 residues. Germline values: CDR1 SGHRS, CDR2 YFSETQ. V lost 3 bases to trimming and J lost 3 bases, with 10 bases between them. This CDR3 is CASSYRGGYEQYF. The DNA for the CDR3 is TGCGCCAGCAGCTACAGAGGAGGCTACGAGCAGTACTTC. The full variable domain, completed using reference TRBV5-1 and TRBJ2-7, is KAGVTQTPRYLIKTRGQQVTLSCSPISGHRSVSWYQQTPGQGLQFLFEYFSETQRNKGNFPGRFSGRQFSNSRSEMNVSTLELGDSALYLCASSYRGGYEQYFGPGTRLTVT.

The chain has TRBV4-1 and TRBJ1-4, with 8 bases identical to TRBD1. The germline V gene encodes CDR1 MGHRA and CDR2 YSYEKL. The V gene end was trimmed by 4 bases and the J gene end by 0 bases; junction bases not matched to a gene: 4. This CDR3 is 16 amino acids long. The CDR3 bases are TGCGCCAGCAGCCCAAACAGGGGGACAACTAATGAAAAACTGTTTTTT. This encodes CASSPNRGTTNEKLFF.

The sample holds a few counts of this clone. This chain joins TRBV5-1 and TRBJ2-7; 7 bases line up with TRBD1. The germline CDR1 and CDR2 sequences are SGHRS and YFSETQ. With 5 bases clipped from V and 0 bases from J, the junction kept 8 bases outside the gene matches. CDR3 length: 15 residues. The CDR3 here is CASRGQTGTSYEQYF. The DNA of the CDR3 is TGCGCCAGCAGGGGTCAGACAGGGACCTCCTACGAGCAGTACTTC.

As regards this clone: A much larger clone is a single base away; this may be a read error. The chain recombines TRBV2 with TRBJ1-6; maybe TRBD1 (6 bases). The CDR3 extends over 20 amino acids. The V gene's germline CDR1 is SNHLY and CDR2 FYNNEI. CDR3 in amino acids: CASRGLTTGPGGSYNPPLHF. As DNA, the CDR3 is TGTGCCAGCAGGGGATTGACGACAGGTCCTGGGGGCTCCTATAATCCACCCCTCCACTTT.

This chain joins TRBV19 and TRBJ2-1; TRBD2 matches at 7 bases. The CDR3 covers 16 residues. Trimming at V came to 5 bases and at J to 5 bases, leaving 12 bases not matched to a gene. The V gene's germline CDR1 is LNHDA and CDR2 SQIVND (reference sequence). CDR3 protein: CASSPPGGSWDNEQFF. The CDR3 coding sequence is TGTGCCAGTAGTCCCCCGGGCGGGAGTTGGGACAATGAGCAGTTCTTC. The variable domain in full, with the rest retrieved from reference TRBV19 and TRBJ2-1, is DGGITQSPKYLFRKEGQNVTLSCEQNLNHDAMYWYRQDPGQGLRLIYYSQIVNDFQKGDIAEGYSVSREKKESFPLTVTSAQKNPTAFYLCASSPPGGSWDNEQFFGPGTRLTVL.

The chain employs TRBV5-1 and TRBJ2-2, with 10 bases fitting TRBD2. There are 17 residues in the CDR3. Germline V lookup: CDR1 SGHRS, CDR2 YFSETQ. Trimming at V came to 3 bases and at J to 5 bases, leaving 10 bases not matched to a gene. The CDR3 DNA reads as TGCGCCAGCAGCTCCGCTCACTTAGCGGGAGGTACCGGGGAGCTGTTTTTT. Protein sequence: CASSSAHLAGGTGELFF.

About this clone itself: The same CDR3 also results from other DNA sequences found in this sample. The rearrangement links TRBV7-2 to TRBJ2-7, with 10 bases fitting TRBD2. The CDR3 sequence is 15 residues long. Germline V lookup: CDR1 SGHTA, CDR2 FQGNSA. Losses at the gene ends were 2 bases for V and 2 bases for J; bases not matched to a gene: 3. DNA of the CDR3: TGTGCCAGCAGCTTACGGCTAGCGGGGGCCTACGAGCAGTACTTC. As protein: CASSLRLAGAYEQYF.

J is TRBJ2-1 and V is TRBV10-1; 8 bases are shared with TRBD2. The CDR3 runs to 16 residues. V was clipped by 1 base and J by 2 bases; unmatched bases: 4. Germline V gives CDR1 WNHNN, CDR2 SYGVQD (reference sequence). In nucleotides, the CDR3 is TGCGCCAGCAGTGAGTACCAAGCGGGAGCCTACAATGAGCAGTTCTTC. Translated, it gives CASSEYQAGAYNEQFF.

The chain is built from TRBV7-9 and TRBJ1-1, with 7 bases that match TRBD1. CDR1 and CDR2 (germline): SEHNR, FQNEAQ (reference sequence). CDR3 length: 15 amino acids. J gave up 7 bases and V 2 bases, and 10 bases lay outside the gene matches. CDR3 sequence (DNA): TGTGCCAGCAGCTTAACAGGACAGGATTTAAATGAAGCTTTCTTT. It translates to CASSLTGQDLNEAFF.